The source of this TCR beta chain is a study of shared clonotypes between healthy human individuals (dated by TCRdb to 2019 to 2021). At the level of the whole study: The cohort comprised a couple of women and a few men aged 18 to 49 years. Libraries were prepared and TCR repertoires were sequenced by different laboratories using diverse techniques, in order to increase sequencing depth and limit assay-specific biases. Blood TCR repertoires of several healthy adults were deeply sequenced to estimate repertoire size and the extent of clonotype sharing between individuals. Per donor, leukapheresis produced somewhere between about 0.9 and 9 billion PBMCs. For each donor, three plates each were used for CD4 naive and CD4 memory, two plates were used for CD8 naive, and one plate was used for CD8 memory.

Using the deep immunoSEQ assay, TCR CDR3 regions were amplified from genomic DNA by multiplex PCR. Extracted genomic DNA from each cell subset was distributed evenly across all wells of several immunoSEQ 96-well plates, and each plate was treated as a replicate. Each replicate PCR for sorted subsets received roughly 0.2 ug genomic DNA, equal to roughly 33,000 T cell genomes. The purified libraries were quantified using a Qubit 3.0 fluorometer, sized with a Bioanalyzer 2100, and then quantified again using the KAPA Library Quantification kit. Every immunoSEQ 96-well plate was sequenced on a dedicated single-read 150-cycle Illumina NextSeq 550 flow cell. The authors' pipeline ran thus. Because only junctional sequences without quality scores were contained in the immunoSEQ output, filtering matching that applied to full-length reads could not be performed. To assign V/J genes and CDR3, sequences were annotated using PyIR, a Python wrapper for IgBLAST v1.9, with IMGT germline references. Any read was removed if the V/J assignment was weak (E-value above 1e-6), the CDR3 was missing, or the read contained stop codons, out-of-frame junctions, or ambiguous translated residues. V3J clonotypes were defined as sequences sharing an identical inferred V gene, J gene, and CDR3 amino acid sequence. Percentage overlap between repertoires was calculated by dividing the number of shared unique clonotypes by the size of the smaller repertoire. RTK rarefaction, the Chao1 estimator, and Recon v2.1 estimates of unobserved clonotypes were used to assess repertoire richness. OLGA was used to compute generation probabilities for all TCRbeta clonotypes that the gDNA method yielded from a few donors. The table was pulled from immuneACCESS by TCRdb, which kept in-frame rearrangements only. Such tables lose some clones; where checked, under half of the loss comes from unresolved V genes, and the rest has no known cause. The DNA was the basis for D and trimming; V, J and clone size are from that table. Here the sample has under 150,000 clones; approximately 70% occur a single time. Together, the top ten hold around 23% of the sample.

The donors were healthy, HIV-negative adults who had no recently reported acute infections or vaccinations. All donors were Caucasian adults living in Nashville, Tennessee, USA. CD8 memory samples combined magnetically selected CD45RO+ cells with CCR7-negative CD45RA+ effector memory (TemRA) cells. Blood was obtained by leukapheresis, after which PBMCs were separated by Ficoll-Histopaque density gradient centrifugation and cryopreserved in liquid nitrogen vapor phase. Purity and quantity of every magnetically sorted T cell population were checked by analytical flow cytometry. From each sorted fraction, genomic DNA was isolated and quantified by UV absorbance on a Nanodrop 2000c. Comments on this clone: The target of this receptor is not known. No much larger clone exists at a distance of one base, and base qualities are not known.

Results the study describes overall, beyond this receptor: Sampling was limited to blood, and TCR repertoires in tissue likely differ from TCR repertoires in blood. Because the study included a small number of donors, the genetic and exposure-history diversity represented was limited. Compared with non-shared clonotypes, the clonotypes found in all four sorted-subset donors had higher generation probabilities. Estimated clonotype richness was generally larger for naive than for memory subsets. Based on pairwise subsampling, the degree of clonotype sharing among donors was expected to be affected by sequencing depth. Rarefaction of sorted-subset datasets indicated incomplete sequencing despite the large sequencing depth. About 5% of naive CD4, 3.5% of naive CD8, roughly 2.4% of memory CD4, and 0.4% of memory CD8 clonotypes were shared across several donors.

The V and J ends are trimmed by 4 bases and 4 bases, leaving 15 bases between them. Taken from cysteine to phenylalanine, the CDR3 has 15 residues. Left in the record is the CDR3 DNA by itself, 45 bases read in frame from the first base. CDR1 and CDR2 (MNHEY, SMNVEV) derive from the germline V gene (reference sequence). This receptor was identified in a woman under 40 in good health. The source material was memory CD8+ T cells sorted from blood. This sample's cell subset or site label indicates: CD45RO+ cells pooled with CCR7-negative TemRA cells. The chain is encoded by TRBV27 joined to TRBJ2-3, with the D gene too uncertain to name. The bases are TGTGCCAGCAGTTCAGTGATGTGGTACGCAGATACGCAGTATTTT. Its protein reads: CASSSVMWYADTQYF.